This T cell receptor (beta chain) was captured by sequencing in a study of blood T cells in healthy people across ages. No fewer than 5.5 micrograms of total RNA were isolated from every sample. This clonotype has only a few counts. With a J-beta primer mix and a sample-barcoded 5' primer, a second PCR ran 7 to 11 cycles. TCRdb re-called the 5' RACE reads through MiXCR, storing one row per CDR3 protein. This repertoire shows approximately 490,000 distinct CDR3 sequences, about 24% found once; its top ten account for around 10%. These data were likewise used in another study, on T cells of mothers and their children.

Sequencing used blood. The sequence was obtained from a boy between 10 and 17 years old in good health.

Here the CDR3 DNA reads TGTGCCAGCAGCTGGCTCACAACTAATGAAAAACTGTTTTTT. Translation: CASSWLTTNEKLFF. V and J are TRBV7-8 and TRBJ1-4; D ambiguous. This CDR3 contains 14 residues. Germline CDR1 and CDR2: SGHVS and FQNEAQ. V lost 4 bases and J 0 bases, leaving 6 bases between the germline ends.